This T cell receptor beta chain was recorded in a study of metastatic and nonmetastatic thyroid tumors. This clone was detected many times. TCRdb re-processed the PCR reads through MiXCR. The sample lists about 92,000 clones, 14% to 15% seen once, with 3.6% in the top ten. The entire patient cohort was treatment-naive prior to thyroid surgery. The sequence was obtained from a female donor with papillary thyroid cancer or a benign thyroid nodule (not recorded which). Some clones in this sample may be carry-over from other donors' samples. The sample comprised blood.

CDR3 residues: CSARGGGDYEQYF. CDR3 in DNA: TGCAGTGCTAGAGGGGGGGGCGACTACGAGCAGTACTTC. This chain links TRBV20-1 with TRBJ2-7, with a tentative D call TRBD2 (7 bases). V was trimmed by 1 base and J by 3 bases, leaving 10 bases between them. Germline CDR1 reads DFQATT; CDR2 reads SNEGSKA (reference sequence). This CDR3 spans 13 amino acids.